Detailed here is one T cell receptor (beta chain). Antigen unknown. Per germline, CDR1 SGHAT and CDR2 FQNNGV. J was trimmed by 5 bases and V by 4 bases; bases with no gene match: 12. The CDR3 sequence is 18 residues long. These data are taken from a study of shared clonotypes between healthy human individuals. This table comes from immunoSEQ multiplex PCR, and its TCRdb copy is limited to in-frame clones, with some not included. The sample lists about a million clones; 70% to 85% were seen once. Notes on the study in general: Generation probabilities of non-shared clonotypes were lower (relative to those shared by all four donors). Blood alone was sampled, and tissue repertoires likely differ.

CD45RA+ naive and CD45RA-negative memory subsets were separated from CD4+ cells. The rearrangement joins TRBV11-2 to TRBJ2-3, with 13 bases lining up with TRBD2. Sequenced sample: memory CD4+ T cells from PBMCs. Sample subset: CD45RA-negative fraction. The TCR originated in a man younger than 35 in good health. Some clones in this sample may be carry-over from other donors' samples. The CDR3 sequence: CASSYTQLAGGPQDTQYF. DNA of the CDR3: TGTGCCAGCAGCTACACTCAACTAGCGGGAGGGCCCCAAGATACGCAGTATTTT.